Listed below are T cell receptor beta chains from one sample, sequenced in a study of shared clonotypes between healthy human individuals. Repertoires were generated with immunoSEQ multiplex PCR, while TCRdb's copy carries only in-frame clones and drops some. The data contain 1.6 million or so clones, roughly 96% of them singletons. Source material: naive CD4+ T cells sorted from blood. The receptors derive from a man aged 30 to 45 in good health. Both conserved end residues are part of each CDR3. A D gene is named only where the DNA matches it firmly. Not every row has a clone size; where given, it reads once, few, many or a size class.

>once|TRBV2|TRBJ2-1|TRBD2
CASSEAFLAGVDEQFF
TGTGCCAGCAGTGAAGCGTTTCTAGCGGGAGTCGATGAGCAGTTCTTC
>NA|TRBV28|TRBJ2-7|TRBD2
CASSFAGGETYEQYF
TGTGCCAGCAGTTTTGCGGGAGGGGAGACCTACGAGCAGTACTTC
>NA|TRBV19|TRBJ2-1|TRBD2
CASSTLTSGSNEQFF
TGTGCCAGTAGTACTCTAACTAGCGGGAGTAATGAGCAGTTCTTC
>once|TRBV9|TRBJ2-1|NA
CASSVLAYNEQFF
TGTGCCAGCAGCGTCCTAGCGTACAATGAGCAGTTCTTC
>NA|TRBV5-1|TRBJ2-1|TRBD2
CASSFWSLAGMDEQFF
TGCGCCAGCAGCTTTTGGTCTCTAGCGGGAATGGATGAGCAGTTCTTC
>NA|TRBV6-5|TRBJ1-1|TRBD1
CASSYRAGGITEAFF
TGTGCCAGCAGTTACAGGGCAGGGGGCATCACTGAAGCTTTCTTT
>NA|TRBV6-5|TRBJ1-2|NA
CASSYSLGIYGYTF
TGTGCCAGCAGTTACTCGCTAGGGATCTATGGCTACACCTTC
>NA|TRBV6-5|TRBJ1-5|NA
CASSYSTGRQPQHF
TGTGCCAGCAGTTATTCAACAGGGCGTCAGCCCCAGCATTTT
>NA|TRBV6-1|TRBJ1-3|NA
CASNQGGAGNTIYF
TGTGCCAGCAATCAAGGGGGGGCTGGAAACACCATATATTTT
>NA|TRBV7-2|TRBJ2-7|NA
CASSPNYEQYF
TGTGCCAGCAGCCCGAACTACGAGCAGTACTTC
>NA|TRBV9|TRBJ2-2|TRBD2
CASKASGVNTGELFF
TGTGCCAGCAAGGCTAGCGGGGTGAACACCGGGGAGCTGTTTTTT
>once|TRBV19|TRBJ2-2|TRBD2
CASSRAGPNTGELFF
TGTGCCAGTAGTAGAGCGGGGCCGAACACCGGGGAGCTGTTTTTT
>NA|TRBV6-6|TRBJ2-3|NA
CASSYQGTDTQYF
TGTGCCAGCAGTTACCAAGGAACAGATACGCAGTATTTT
>NA|TRBV29-1|TRBJ2-1|NA
CSVERTSSYNEQFF
TGCAGCGTTGAACGAACTAGCTCCTACAATGAGCAGTTCTTC
>few|TRBV5-1|TRBJ2-2|NA
CASGDTGELFF
TGCGCCAGCGGAGACACCGGGGAGCTGTTTTTT
>NA|TRBV25-1|TRBJ2-1|TRBD2
CASSPLAGVPNEQFF
TGTGCCAGCAGCCCACTAGCGGGAGTCCCCAATGAGCAGTTCTTC
>NA|TRBV5-6|TRBJ2-2|NA
CASSSPGQLNTGELFF
TGTGCCAGCAGCTCCCCGGGACAACTGAACACCGGGGAGCTGTTTTTT
>NA|TRBV29-1|TRBJ1-2|NA
CSVVLGSHGYTF
TGCAGCGTTGTTTTAGGTTCCCATGGCTACACCTTC
>NA|TRBV4-1|TRBJ2-7|TRBD1
CASSLGTGANSYEQYF
TGCGCCAGCAGCCTAGGGACAGGGGCGAACTCCTACGAGCAGTACTTC
>NA|TRBV6-1|TRBJ2-1|NA
CASRREIGYNEQFF
TGTGCCAGCAGGAGGGAGATAGGCTACAATGAGCAGTTCTTC
>NA|TRBV12-5|TRBJ2-2|NA
CASGGVNTGELFF
TGTGCTAGTGGTGGAGTGAACACCGGGGAGCTGTTTTTT
>NA|TRBV11-3|TRBJ2-3|NA
CASSHGSGRYGDTQYF
TGTGCCAGCAGCCACGGATCGGGGAGGTATGGAGATACGCAGTATTTT
>NA|TRBV10-3|TRBJ2-1|TRBD2
CAIWGTSGMYNEQFF
TGTGCCATCTGGGGAACTAGCGGGATGTACAATGAGCAGTTCTTC
>once|TRBV7-8|TRBJ2-2|NA
CASSIRDLHTNTGELFF
TGTGCCAGCAGCATCCGGGACTTACACACGAACACCGGGGAGCTGTTTTTT
>NA|TRBV10-2|TRBJ2-2|TRBD2
CASRRTSGRAGELFF
TGCGCCAGCAGGAGGACTAGCGGGAGGGCCGGGGAGCTGTTTTTT
>NA|TRBV7-9|TRBJ2-7|NA
CASSLANGGVYEQYF
TGTGCCAGCAGCTTAGCGAATGGTGGAGTCTACGAGCAGTACTTC
>NA|TRBV9|TRBJ2-7|NA
CASSANDYEQYF
TGTGCCAGCAGCGCGAACGACTACGAGCAGTACTTC
>NA|TRBV28|TRBJ2-1|NA
CASSLTHIERNMQFF
TGTGCCAGCAGCCTAACCCATATTGAGCGGAACATGCAGTTCTTC